This record concerns one TCR beta chain sequence. What it binds is unknown. These data are taken from a study of cytomegalovirus exposure and HLA in healthy donors. General study results and limits: Only CMV serostatus was available as immune exposure information.

The PCR used 60 Vbeta and 13 Jbeta primers. Only in-frame clones appear in the TCRdb table, and some are missing; sequencing was by immunoSEQ multiplex PCR. The sample has 150,000 to 200,000 clones, around 80% seen once. In nominal health when sampled, donors likely had unrecorded immune exposures nonetheless. This CDR3 is 16 amino acids long. After removal of 2 bases from V and 4 bases from J, the junction contained 9 bases not matched to a gene. Germline V gene data show CDR1 as GTSNPN and CDR2 as SVGIG (reference sequence). The sequencing sample was made of PBMCs. This rearrangement joins TRBV30 to TRBJ2-2; 8 positions agree with TRBD1. The origin of this receptor is a man aged 18 to 30 in good health and CMV-seropositive. The CDR3 here is CAWSPSRTGFTGELFF. In nucleotides, the CDR3 is TGTGCCTGGAGTCCTTCGAGGACAGGGTTCACCGGGGAGCTGTTTTTT.